A selection of T cell receptor beta chains follows, all from one sample in a study of post-analysis software for immune sequencing data. TCRdb used MiXCR to reprocess the PCR reads, holding one entry per CDR3 protein. The table lists approximately 630,000 distinct CDR3 sequences, around 60% of them singletons, with 11% in the top ten. Sequenced input: blood. The receptors derive from a girl aged 2 to 10 with multiple sclerosis. The conserved cysteine and the conserved F or W are not part of the CDR3 here. The D gene is left open where the match is weak.

J	V	length	D	CDR3
TRBJ2-5	TRBV29-1	12	NA	SVEEGQGQETQY
TRBJ1-2	TRBV20-1	14	NA	SARSWGHPTNYGYT
TRBJ1-1	TRBV12-3/TRBV12-4	11	NA	ASSPQGNTEAF
TRBJ1-1	TRBV12-3/TRBV12-4	10	TRBD1	ASTGQYTEAF
TRBJ2-1	TRBV7-2	11	NA	ASSSYGDDEQF
TRBJ2-7	TRBV20-1	12	TRBD2	SALTSGTLYEQY
TRBJ2-1	TRBV6-2/TRBV6-3	16	TRBD2	ASSYAGTNIRSYNEQF
TRBJ2-5	TRBV7-9	12	NA	ASSPERTAYKQY
TRBJ2-1	TRBV30	11	NA	AWSDDSYNEQF
TRBJ1-2	TRBV29-1	11	TRBD1	SVVSGTDYGYT
TRBJ2-3	TRBV28	16	TRBD2	ASSPGLAGGPYGDTQY
TRBJ2-3	TRBV20-1	11	NA	SAKASRTDTQY
TRBJ2-1	TRBV7-9	13	TRBD2	ASSSSGSWGNEQF
TRBJ2-5	TRBV6-9	14	NA	ASSLDDDSLQETQY
TRBJ1-1	TRBV12-3/TRBV12-4	11	NA	ASSPQSGVGAF
TRBJ1-2	TRBV25-1	13	TRBD1	ATYSWDRGNYGYT
TRBJ2-7	TRBV7-9	13	NA	ASSLRESASYEQY
TRBJ1-2	TRBV2	11	NA	ASSESRAYGYT
NA	TRBV7-9	11	NA	ASSTGGGNEQY
TRBJ2-1	TRBV29-1	12	TRBD2	SVVLAGGPNEQF
NA	TRBV4-2	15	TRBD2	ASSPTGLAGGPETQY
TRBJ1-2	TRBV4-3	13	NA	ASSQVLGQSYGYA
TRBJ2-1	TRBV3-1	12	NA	ASSQPFTSDEQF
TRBJ2-6	TRBV24-1	11	NA	ATSLSGANVLT
TRBJ2-1	TRBV29-1	12	TRBD2	SVTWEGSYNEQF
TRBJ2-1	TRBV7-8	13	TRBD1	ASSFDRGLTNEQF
TRBJ2-1	TRBV7-9	13	TRBD2	ASSSGTSGRDEQF
TRBJ2-7	TRBV29-1	11	NA	SNLGHLSYEQY
TRBJ2-3	TRBV12-3/TRBV12-4	13	TRBD2	ASSPEREGTDTQY
TRBJ2-1	TRBV29-1	19	TRBD2	SVERIVDWLAGGITYNEQF